The present TCR beta chain was sequenced within a study of T cell changes during pregnancy in multiple sclerosis. The CDR3 consists of 16 residues. CDR1 and CDR2 from the germline V gene are MGHRA and YSYEKL. Between the trimmed V and J ends, which lost 0 bases and 0 bases, there was a span of 9 bases. This clone was picked up a small number of times. Produced via immunoSEQ multiplex PCR; TCRdb's table is partial and in-frame only. The sample yields some 41,000 clones, roughly 91% seen once. This specimen was CD8+ T cells from peripheral blood mononuclear cells, taken in the first trimester of pregnancy. This TCR came from a female donor with multiple sclerosis, enrolled in a pregnancy study. J is TRBJ1-3 and V is TRBV4-1, with D tentatively TRBD1 (5 bases). CDR3 DNA sequence: TGCGCCAGCAGCCAAGAGGGGCGCGACTCTGGAAACACCATATATTTT. Its protein product is CASSQEGRDSGNTIYF.